The clone carrying this T cell receptor (beta chain) showed up just a few times. The antigen remains undetermined. Patients had received no treatment of any kind before thyroid surgery. In the original analysis: Construction of a distant-metastasis classifier for papillary thyroid cancer relied on CDR3 differences across clinicopathological groups. TCRdb re-called the PCR reads via MiXCR. TCRdb's processing, not the authors', yielded these V and J calls. The sample yields over 30,000 clones, approximately 16% seen once. This sample was included in a study of metastatic and nonmetastatic thyroid tumors. About the study: Thyroid patients, malignant and benign, had repertoires compared across blood and tumor or nodule tissue. General study findings and limits: Malignant thyroid tumors reportedly exceeded benign nodules significantly in TCR beta diversity, with the difference appearing in blood and tumor.

J lost 9 bases, V lost 3 bases, and 8 bases had no gene match. CDR3 length: 14 amino acids. The V gene's germline CDR1 is MDHEN and CDR2 SYDVKM. The origin of this receptor is a male donor with papillary thyroid cancer or a benign thyroid nodule (not recorded which). Some clones in this sample may be carry-over from other donors' samples. Material: blood. This sequence joins TRBV28 and TRBJ1-1; 9 bases line up with TRBD1. CDR3 sequence reads: CASSFRGQGVKAFF. The CDR3 DNA reads TGTGCCAGCAGTTTCCGGGGACAGGGTGTCAAAGCTTTCTTT.